This TCR beta chain was recovered during a study of T-cell memory formation after mild COVID-19. TCRdb used MiXCR to reprocess the 5' RACE reads, holding one entry per CDR3 protein. The sample has some 48,000 distinct CDR3 sequences; 25% to 35% are singletons. This CDR3 has 16 amino acids. V was shortened by 4 bases and J by 8 bases, with 20 bases between the two germline ends. The V gene's germline CDR1 is LGHNA and CDR2 YSLEER. The specimen was PBMCs or a T cell subset sorted from them (not recorded which). This sequence originates from a man between 18 and 35 years old who had mild COVID-19 (a few samples of this study predate the infection). Cell type and time point are not known. The J gene is TRBJ1-4, the V gene TRBV4-3, with D maybe TRBD1 (5 bases). The CDR3 DNA sequence: TGCGCCAGCAGCCTCCAAGGAGGGCCGGAGGGGGAAAAACTGTTTTTT. Translating gives CASSLQGGPEGEKLFF.